These T cell receptor beta chains were read from a single sample in a study of T cell responses to AZD1222 COVID-19 vaccine. Clones were read by immunoSEQ multiplex PCR, and TCRdb kept only the in-frame ones, dropping some. The profile shows roughly 180,000 clones, 85% to 90% of them singletons. The sample here was peripheral blood, taken on day 0 of MenACWY control vaccination. All receptors come from an adult in good health. CDR3s include the opening cysteine and the closing phenylalanine or tryptophan. A D gene is named only where the DNA matches it firmly. Where a row states a size, it is once, few, many or the class of an expanded clone; other rows omit it.

size,length,J,D,V,CDR3,DNA
.,13,TRBJ1-5,.,TRBV3-1/TRBV3-2,CASSQFVNQPQHF,TGTGCCAGCAGCCAATTCGTGAATCAGCCCCAGCATTTT
.,14,TRBJ2-3,TRBD2,TRBV7-3,CASSTSGGGDTQYF,TGTGCCAGCAGCACTAGCGGGGGAGGGGATACGCAGTATTTT
.,17,TRBJ1-5,.,TRBV21-1,CASSKRGTGYSNQPQHF,TGTGCCAGCAGCAAACGAGGGACAGGGTATAGCAATCAGCCCCAGCATTTT
.,13,TRBJ2-2,.,TRBV12-3/TRBV12-4,CASSLIDGGELFF,TGTGCCAGCAGTTTGATCGATGGCGGGGAGCTGTTTTTT
.,14,TRBJ2-7,.,TRBV5-5,CASSLGRSSYEQYF,TGTGCCAGCAGCTTGGGGCGGAGCTCCTACGAGCAGTACTTC
.,14,TRBJ2-5,TRBD2,TRBV6-5,CASRIFSGGKTQYF,TGTGCCAGCAGAATCTTTTCGGGGGGGAAGACCCAGTACTTC
.,18,TRBJ2-1,TRBD2,TRBV7-3,CASRWASGSELSYNEQFF,TGTGCCAGCAGGTGGGCTAGCGGGTCGGAACTCTCCTACAATGAGCAGTTCTTC
.,14,TRBJ1-2,.,TRBV5-6,CASSGSGTLYGYTF,TGTGCCAGCAGCGGATCCGGGACACTCTATGGCTACACCTTC
.,14,TRBJ1-5,.,TRBV9,CASSVGGGNQPQHF,TGTGCCAGCAGCGTAGGAGGGGGCAATCAGCCCCAGCATTTT
.,19,TRBJ1-1,TRBD1,TRBV30,CAWSVPFLFSGGVNTEAFF,TGTGCCTGGAGTGTACCTTTTCTTTTCTCAGGGGGCGTGAACACTGAAGCTTTCTTT
.,15,TRBJ1-2,TRBD1,TRBV5-1,CASSLEGQGSDGYTF,TGCGCCAGCAGCTTGGAAGGACAGGGATCCGATGGCTACACCTTC
.,14,TRBJ1-2,.,TRBV5-4,CASAPQRTVEGYTF,TGTGCCAGCGCCCCCCAACGGACAGTGGAGGGCTACACCTTC
.,13,TRBJ1-5,.,TRBV29-1,CSVGGAVNQPQHF,TGCAGCGTTGGGGGTGCCGTTAATCAGCCCCAGCATTTT
.,11,TRBJ2-7,.,TRBV3-1/TRBV3-2,CASSQRVEQYF,TGTGCCAGCAGCCAAAGGGTCGAGCAGTACTTC
.,15,TRBJ1-5,TRBD1,TRBV28,CASSLPTGGNQPQHF,TGTGCCAGCAGTCTCCCGACAGGGGGGAATCAGCCCCAGCATTTT
.,20,TRBJ1-5,TRBD1,TRBV27,CASSSIPGTGGLDSNQPQHF,TGTGCCAGCAGTTCCATACCGGGGACAGGGGGCCTTGATAGCAATCAGCCCCAGCATTTT
.,13,TRBJ1-1,.,TRBV7-2,CASSLGQNTEAFF,TGTGCCAGCAGCTTGGGACAGAACACTGAAGCTTTCTTT
.,14,TRBJ2-7,.,TRBV7-8,CASSPSGVVYEQYF,TGTGCCAGCAGCCCATCAGGGGTTGTCTACGAGCAGTACTTC
.,15,TRBJ2-7,TRBD1,TRBV27,CASSARRDRAYEQYF,TGTGCCAGCAGTGCCCGCCGGGACAGGGCCTACGAGCAGTACTTC
once,16,TRBJ2-7,.,TRBV21-1,CASSKVRGQGKYEQYF,TGTGCCAGCAGCAAAGTTAGGGGACAGGGGAAGTACGAGCAGTACTTC
few,14,TRBJ2-7,.,TRBV7-9,CASSGVQDPYEQYF,TGTGCCAGCAGCGGGGTCCAGGATCCTTACGAGCAGTACTTC
.,14,TRBJ1-5,TRBD1,TRBV6-1,CASSETAGGQPQHF,TGTGCCAGCAGTGAAACGGCAGGGGGTCAGCCCCAGCATTTT
.,12,TRBJ2-3,.,TRBV27,CASSLTTDTQYF,TGTGCCAGCAGCCTGACCACAGATACGCAGTATTTT
.,14,TRBJ1-5,.,TRBV5-8,CASSLVSPNQPQHF,TGTGCCAGCAGCTTGGTTTCCCCAAATCAGCCCCAGCATTTT
.,12,TRBJ2-3,.,TRBV3-1/TRBV3-2,CASSQGAHTQYF,TGTGCCAGCAGCCAAGGAGCTCATACGCAGTATTTT
.,12,TRBJ1-4,.,TRBV2,CASSETGPQLFF,TGTGCCAGCAGTGAAACGGGGCCTCAACTGTTTTTT
.,11,TRBJ2-7,.,TRBV2,CASSDDLLRYF,TGTGCCAGCAGTGACGACCTGCTGCGGTACTTC
.,16,TRBJ2-5,.,TRBV11-2,CASSLVVGGGVETQYF,TGTGCCAGCAGCTTAGTTGTGGGAGGGGGAGTAGAGACCCAGTACTTC
.,15,TRBJ2-3,.,TRBV25-1,CASSELQAVTDTQYF,TGTGCCAGCAGTGAACTACAGGCCGTCACAGATACGCAGTATTTT
.,15,TRBJ2-7,.,TRBV2,CASSAWGFESYEQYF,TGTGCCAGCAGTGCTTGGGGGTTTGAGTCCTACGAGCAGTACTTC
.,14,TRBJ2-5,TRBD1,TRBV28,CASSAGGQQETQYF,TGTGCCAGCAGCGCAGGGGGACAGCAAGAGACCCAGTACTTC
.,16,TRBJ1-2,.,TRBV5-8,CASSWGGVPDNYGYTF,TGTGCCAGCAGCTGGGGTGGGGTGCCGGATAACTATGGCTACACCTTC
.,15,TRBJ2-3,TRBD2,TRBV6-5,CASSHGGARADTQYF,TGTGCCAGCAGCCACGGGGGGGCACGGGCAGATACGCAGTATTTT
.,14,TRBJ1-2,.,TRBV19,CASSTRTAADGYTF,TGTGCCAGTAGTACACGGACAGCGGCGGATGGCTACACCTTC
.,16,TRBJ2-6,TRBD2,TRBV4-1,CASRLAGDAGANVLTF,TGCGCCAGCAGACTAGCGGGAGATGCTGGGGCCAACGTCCTGACTTTC
few,16,TRBJ1-5,.,TRBV28,CASSLGGAGLHQPQHF,TGTGCCAGCAGCCTGGGGGGGGCAGGGTTGCATCAGCCCCAGCATTTT
.,15,TRBJ1-4,TRBD1,TRBV19,CASRPRQGPGEKLFF,TGTGCCAGTAGACCTCGACAGGGTCCCGGTGAAAAACTGTTTTTT
.,16,TRBJ1-2,TRBD1,TRBV5-4,CASSPGDRGANYGYTF,TGTGCCAGCAGCCCAGGGGACAGGGGGGCTAACTATGGCTACACCTTC
.,12,TRBJ1-5,.,TRBV28,CASSFLGQPQHF,TGTGCCAGCAGTTTCCTGGGTCAGCCCCAGCATTTT
.,16,TRBJ2-7,.,TRBV28,CASSLFLDRLRTVQYF,TGTGCCAGCAGTTTATTCCTGGACAGACTCCGAACCGTGCAGTACTTC
once,14,TRBJ2-1,TRBD2,TRBV7-9,CASSAGLGNNEQFF,TGTGCCAGCAGCGCGGGACTAGGAAACAATGAGCAGTTCTTC
.,16,TRBJ1-4,TRBD1,TRBV19,CASSNGQVSGREKLFF,TGTGCCAGTAGTAACGGACAGGTCTCTGGGAGGGAAAAACTGTTTTTT
.,15,TRBJ2-7,TRBD1,TRBV18,CASSLQQGAPDEQYF,TGTGCCAGCTCACTACAACAGGGGGCGCCCGACGAGCAGTACTTC
.,11,TRBJ1-6,.,TRBV6-6,CASTTSSPLHF,TGTGCCAGCACCACGAGCTCACCCCTCCACTTT